This T cell receptor (delta chain) emerged from a study of DNA immune sequencing with unique molecular identifiers (dated by TCRdb to the early 2020s). Regarding the complete study: gammadelta T cells were enriched from buffy coats using immunomagnetic cell separation, and their genomic DNA was sequenced. Healthy individuals were used as donors, and sorted peripheral blood gammadelta T cells were profiled from approximately 9 of these donors. Fluorescence-activated cell sorting was used to enrich gammadelta T cells from the PBMC of 9 to 11 healthy people. To compare enriched and non-enriched samples, 75 to 100 ng of enriched gammadelta T-cell DNA and roughly 1 ug of non-enriched PBMC DNA were sequenced. The method was checked using synthetic reference molecules and blood samples from healthy people. An ultrasensitive DNA-based TRD repertoire sequencing method using PCR-introduced unique molecular identifiers was developed and validated in the study. Summary of the overall study and its limitations: Among clonotypes from healthy donors, the most common TRD rearrangement was TRDV2 paired with TRDJ1. Novel TRD sequences not targeted by the primers cannot be detected by the primer-based approach. TRD repertoire diversity differed among healthy donors, and several donors were highly oligoclonal, with the top 5 clonotypes making up more than half of productive molecules.

The CDR3, cysteine through phenylalanine, is 20 amino acids long. Only CDR3 DNA is held: 60 bases, read in frame from base 1. V was cut back by 1 base and J by 3 bases, leaving a gap of 29 bases between them. For CDR1 and CDR2, the germline V gene lists GEAIGNYY and EKD. Libraries were built with multiplex PCR. A 32-plex assay amplified the genomic DNA, with primers for all 8 TRDV and 4 TRDJ genes spanning the CDR3. A 12-nucleotide UMI was introduced during 3 barcoding PCR cycles, after which a second PCR was performed with Illumina adapter primers. AMPure XP beads were used to purify the libraries, and library quality was checked on a Fragment Analyzer using the HS NGS Fragment kit. Sequencing was run on an Illumina MiniSeq mid-output kit with about 20% PhiX and 150 cycles of paired-end reads. As for the authors' bioinformatics: MIGEC version 1.2.9 was used to process reads, grouping reads by UMI and building error-corrected consensus sequences. Modified VDJtools version 1.2.1 scripts and the tcR R package were used for post-processing. For TCRdb, the public reads were processed anew by CATT, and duplicate DNA sequences were folded into one row. The V and J calls follow TCRdb's processing rather than the paper's. In all, the sample holds roughly 2,000 delta-chain clones, and around 10% of those were seen once. The top ten clonotypes cover around 50% of the sample.

This clone is medium-sized (0.01 to 0.1%). Its antigen specificity is not known. Nothing much larger sits one base from this clone, and base qualities are not available. The receptor chain draws on TRDV2 and TRDJ1; the best D guess is TRDD2, with 8 bases matching. This clonotype originated in a human donor in good health. Sequenced material: gamma-delta T cells enriched from blood buffy coat, or unenriched PBMCs (not recorded which). CDR3 sequence: CACDTGFLQPGGQSSDKLIF. The DNA sequence is TGTGCCTGTGACACGGGCTTCCTACAACCTGGGGGCCAATCGTCCGATAAACTCATCTTT.